The rows below give T cell receptor beta chains drawn from one sample of a study of blood T cell repertoires in COVID-19. The protocol was immunoSEQ multiplex PCR, while the TCRdb copy is restricted to in-frame clones and leaves out a portion. The sample lists about 46,000 clones, about 88% seen once, with approximately 3.1% in the top ten. Sequenced input: PBMCs or T cells enriched from blood (not recorded which). All receptors derive from a woman in her fifties or sixties who had recovered from COVID-19. CDR3s include the opening cysteine and the closing phenylalanine or tryptophan. Each record gives: V gene, J gene, D gene, clone size, CDR3 protein, CDR3 DNA. The D gene is left open where the match is weak. The size entry is marked missing in some rows and otherwise reads once, few, many or a size class.

TRBV28	TRBJ1-5	.	.	CASTPGWVRNQPQHF	TGTGCCAGCACACCCGGGTGGGTGCGAAATCAGCCCCAGCATTTT
TRBV15	TRBJ1-1	.	once	CATSRATQEAFF	TGTGCCACCAGCAGAGCCACACAAGAAGCTTTCTTT
TRBV5-4	TRBJ1-1	.	few	CASSNRGGVTEAFF	TGTGCCAGCAGCAACCGAGGAGGTGTCACTGAAGCTTTCTTT
TRBV5-1	TRBJ2-1	TRBD2	once	CASSLEGLAGYNEQFF	TGCGCCAGCAGCTTGGAAGGACTAGCGGGCTACAATGAGCAGTTCTTC
TRBV19	TRBJ1-2	.	.	CASSLLSRGGGSEARNYGYTF	TGTGCCAGTAGTCTACTCTCCCGAGGAGGAGGGAGCGAGGCACGAAACTATGGCTACACCTTC
TRBV19	TRBJ1-2	TRBD1	.	CASSKSDRAYGYTF	TGTGCCAGTAGTAAGAGCGACAGGGCCTATGGCTACACCTTC
TRBV15	TRBJ1-3	.	.	CATSRGSSGNTIYF	TGTGCCACCAGCAGGGGCTCCTCTGGAAACACCATATATTTT
TRBV5-1	TRBJ2-7	.	.	CASSAQGQTYEQYF	TGCGCCAGCAGCGCCCAGGGGCAGACCTACGAGCAGTACTTC
TRBV30	TRBJ1-6	.	.	CAWTPGEGTPLHF	TGTGCCTGGACCCCGGGGGAGGGAACACCCCTCCACTTT
TRBV9	TRBJ2-3	.	.	CASSASVPDTQYF	TGTGCCAGCAGCGCGTCTGTCCCAGATACGCAGTATTTT
TRBV9	TRBJ2-7	.	.	CASSVGNGSPYEQYF	TGTGCCAGCAGCGTAGGGAACGGGAGCCCCTACGAGCAGTACTTC
TRBV29-1	TRBJ2-1	TRBD2	.	CSVGGLAAYNEQFF	TGCAGCGTTGGGGGACTAGCGGCTTACAATGAGCAGTTCTTC
TRBV27	TRBJ1-6	.	.	CASRPTDNSPLHF	TGTGCCAGCCGCCCTACCGATAATTCACCCCTCCACTTT
TRBV7-9	TRBJ2-3	.	.	CASTTRATDTQYF	TGTGCCAGCACCACGAGGGCCACGGATACGCAGTATTTT
TRBV7-8	TRBJ1-2	.	few	CASSPTGYGYTF	TGTGCCAGCAGCCCGACAGGTTATGGCTACACCTTC
TRBV9	TRBJ1-2	TRBD1	.	CASSVDLGTGYGYTF	TGTGCCAGCAGCGTTGATTTGGGGACAGGCTATGGCTACACCTTC